A single sample is the source of the 27 T cell receptor beta chains below, sequenced in a study of T cell responses to AZD1222 COVID-19 vaccine. Produced via immunoSEQ multiplex PCR; TCRdb's table is partial and in-frame only. The sample holds tens of thousands of clones; around 90% are singletons and the top ten take roughly 5.4%. Source: peripheral blood, taken on day 0 of AZD1222 vaccination. These receptors originate from an adult in good health.

This chain joins TRBV5-8 and TRBJ2-1, with D uncertain. Trimming shortened V by 1 base and J by 4 bases, and 0 bases separated the two germline ends. The CDR3 is made up of 11 amino acids. The germline V gene has CDR1 SGHTS and CDR2 YDEGEE. CDR3 coding DNA: TGTGCCAGCAGCTTGTACAATGAGCAGTTCTTC. Its protein is CASSLYNEQFF. The full variable domain, rest sourced from reference TRBV5-8 and TRBJ2-1, is EAGVTQSPTHLIKTRGQQATLRCSPISGHTSVYWYQQALGLGLQFLLWYDEGEERNRGNFPPRFSGRQFPNYSSELNVNALELEDSALYLCASSLYNEQFFGPGTRLTVL.

The rearrangement uses TRBV28 and TRBJ1-2, with TRBD1 matching 7 bases. V lost 6 bases to trimming and J lost 4 bases; unmatched junction nucleotides: 17. Germline CDR1 reads MDHEN; CDR2 reads SYDVKM. CDR3 length: 17 residues. CDR3 in amino acids: CASSIPRDRRNTYGYTF. The CDR3, as DNA: TGTGCCAGCAGCATCCCTCGGGACAGAAGAAATACCTATGGCTACACCTTC.

The chain employs TRBV7-2 and TRBJ1-6; D perhaps matches TRBD1 (6 bases). The V end was cut by 5 bases, the J end by 7 bases, with 21 bases between. Looked up from germline, CDR1 is SGHTA and CDR2 is FQGNSA. The CDR3 runs 17 residues. The CDR3 loop is CASSTHRAGTENSPLHF. The DNA for the CDR3 is TGTGCCAGCAGCACTCACAGGGCCGGGACCGAAAATTCACCCCTCCACTTT.

V usage is TRBV18 and J usage is TRBJ2-3, with 8 nucleotides matching TRBD2. Germline V gene sequence: CDR1 KGHSH, CDR2 LQKENI. V lost 4 bases, J lost 0 bases, and 21 bases stayed unmatched. CDR3 size: 21 residues. The CDR3 here is CASSLPRGTRNTESSTDTQYF. CDR3 in DNA: TGTGCCAGCTCACTGCCCCGGGGGACTAGAAACACCGAAAGTAGCACAGATACGCAGTATTTT.

V gene TRBV7-2 combines with J gene TRBJ2-7, with 7 nucleotides matching TRBD2. Germline CDR1 reads SGHTA; CDR2 reads FQGNSA. This CDR3 is built from 15 residues. Trimming removed 5 bases from V and 0 bases from J; junction bases left unmatched: 7. The CDR3 is CASSDSGRHSYEQYF. The CDR3 nucleotides are TGTGCCAGCAGCGATAGCGGGCGCCACTCCTACGAGCAGTACTTC.

V and J are TRBV4-1 and TRBJ1-5; no reliable D call. There are 15 residues in the CDR3. Trimming removed 0 bases from V and 4 bases from J, with 10 bases in between. CDR1 and CDR2 (germline): MGHRA, YSYEKL. The CDR3 loop reads CASSQDVQANQPQHF. DNA for the CDR3: TGCGCCAGCAGCCAAGATGTTCAGGCTAATCAGCCCCAGCATTTT.

This chain connects TRBV5-1 to TRBJ2-2, with 10 positions matching TRBD1. Looked up from germline, CDR1 is SGHRS and CDR2 is YFSETQ. The length of the CDR3 is 16 residues. V lost 2 bases and J lost 5; bases outside the gene matches: 6. The CDR3 reads CASSLQPGQGTGELFF. The CDR3 nucleotides read TGCGCCAGCAGCTTACAGCCGGGACAGGGGACCGGGGAGCTGTTTTTT.

To note about this clone: Compared with germline, one end of the junction differs, possibly owing to a read error. This rearrangement joins TRBV19 to TRBJ2-3; D possibly matches TRBD1 or TRBD2 (5 bases each). In germline, CDR1 is LNHDA, CDR2 SQIVND (reference sequence). The CDR3 runs to 14 residues. CDR3 sequence (DNA): TGTGCCAGTAGTATAACCGAGGGTACAGGTACGCAGTATTTT. It encodes CASSITEGTGTQYF.

The chain combines TRBV2 with TRBJ2-1; TRBD2 is a possible D gene (6 bases). CDR3 length: 13 amino acids. V lost 9 bases, J lost 4 bases, and 13 bases lay in between. The germline V gene encodes CDR1 SNHLY and CDR2 FYNNEI. The CDR3 DNA is TGTGCCAGTACCGGGACTCAGTACAATGAGCAGTTCTTC. Protein product: CASTGTQYNEQFF.

CDR3 loop: CASRGTEGWGLSPLHF. CDR3 sequence (DNA): TGTGCCAGCAGGGGGACAGAGGGCTGGGGTCTTTCACCCCTCCACTTT. The chain couples TRBV28 to TRBJ1-6; TRBD1 matches at 7 bases. The CDR3 is 16 amino acids. V lost 6 bases to trimming and J lost 9 bases; unmatched junction nucleotides: 14. The germline CDR1 and CDR2 sequences are MDHEN and SYDVKM. Supplemented by reference TRBV28 and TRBJ1-6, the full variable domain reads DVKVTQSSRYLVKRTGEKVFLECVQDMDHENMFWYRQDPGLGLRLIYFSYDVKMKEKGDIPEGYSVSREKKERFSLILESASTNQTSMYLCASRGTEGWGLSPLHFGNGTRLTVT.

This rearrangement joins TRBV14 to TRBJ1-2; D remains unclear. The germline gives CDR1 SGHDN, CDR2 FVKESK. This CDR3 is 14 amino acids long. V was cut by 1 base and J by 6 bases, with 12 bases left in between. The CDR3 nucleotides are TGTGCCAGCAGCCAAGTCGGCAGTAGAGATGGCTACACCTTC. Its protein product is CASSQVGSRDGYTF.

Here the CDR3 DNA reads TGTGCCAGTAGTATTGGGACGGCACAAGAGACCCAGTACTTC. It specifies CASSIGTAQETQYF. The genes are TRBV19 and TRBJ2-5, with D tentatively TRBD1 or TRBD2 (5 bases each). The CDR3 has 14 amino acids. The ends were cut back, 3 bases at V and 2 bases at J, with 10 bases in the middle. Looked up from germline, CDR1 is LNHDA and CDR2 is SQIVND (reference sequence).

In its sample, this clone was seen a few times. The chain is built from TRBV7-8 and TRBJ1-2; no definite D call. The CDR3 runs 14 residues. Germline values: CDR1 SGHVS, CDR2 FQNEAQ. V dropped 0 bases and J dropped 5 bases, with 10 bases sitting between them. The CDR3 DNA reads TGTGCCAGCAGCTTAGCCGAGACGGATTATGGCTACACCTTC. This gives the protein CASSLAETDYGYTF.

The CDR3 here is CASSTETSGISFYNEQFF. CDR3 nucleotide sequence: TGTGCCAGTTCAACCGAGACTAGCGGGATTTCCTTCTACAATGAGCAGTTCTTC. The chain combines TRBV19 with TRBJ2-1; 11 nucleotides line up with TRBD2. CDR1 is LNHDA, CDR2 SQIVND, per germline (reference sequence). V dropped 8 bases and J dropped 3; count of bases not matched to a gene: 15. This CDR3 has 18 residues.

The CDR3 sequence is CAISVGYVEQFF. Here the CDR3 DNA reads TGTGCCATCAGTGTAGGTTACGTTGAGCAGTTCTTC. V gene TRBV10-3 combines with J gene TRBJ2-1, with D hard to call. The CDR3 runs 12 residues. The germline V and J ends were trimmed by 4 bases and 9 bases, with 10 bases remaining between them. CDR1 is ENHRY and CDR2 is SYGVKD in the germline V gene.

This rearrangement joins TRBV9 to TRBJ2-4; 12 positions match TRBD2. This CDR3 spans 16 amino acids. The V and J ends lost 0 bases and 5 bases, in that order; junction bases with no gene match: 3. CDR1 SGDLS and CDR2 YYNGEE come from the germline V gene. CDR3 residues: CASSVGLAGVENIQYF. DNA of the CDR3: TGTGCCAGCAGCGTAGGACTAGCGGGAGTGGAAAACATTCAGTACTTC.

This chain joins TRBV4-2 and TRBJ2-4; 8 bases agree with TRBD2. This CDR3 has 13 amino acids. The J segment lost 16 bases and the V segment lost 0 bases, leaving 8 bases of the junction unmatched. Germline-derived CDR1 and CDR2 are LGHNA and YNFKEQ. As DNA, the CDR3 is TGTGCCAGCAGCCAAGATCCGGGACTAGTTATTTACTTC. Its translation is CASSQDPGLVIYF.

The V gene is TRBV5-1, the J gene TRBJ2-1, with D perhaps being TRBD1 or TRBD2 (7 bases each). Trimming pared 7 bases from V and 0 bases from J, leaving 20 bases between. The CDR3 contains 17 residues. CDR1 is SGHRS, CDR2 YFSETQ, per germline. CDR3 region: CASAQGEGGYSYNEQFF. CDR3 bases: TGCGCCAGCGCCCAGGGGGAGGGAGGTTACTCCTACAATGAGCAGTTCTTC.

This chain uses TRBV2 with TRBJ2-1; D gene ambiguous. The CDR3 runs 11 residues. Germline CDR1 and CDR2: SNHLY and FYNNEI. The V end was cut by 4 bases, the J end by 8 bases, with 6 bases between. CDR3: CASSAVDEQFF. Here the CDR3 DNA reads TGTGCCAGCAGTGCGGTGGATGAGCAGTTCTTC. The whole variable domain, remainder taken from reference TRBV2 and TRBJ2-1, is EPEVTQTPSHQVTQMGQEVILRCVPISNHLYFYWYRQILGQKVEFLVSFYNNEISEKSEIFDDQFSVERPDGSNFTLKIRSTKLEDSAMYFCASSAVDEQFFGPGTRLTVL.

The CDR3: CASSLAKGGGNYEQYF. Here the CDR3 DNA reads TGCGCCAGCAGCTTAGCGAAGGGGGGCGGAAACTACGAGCAGTACTTC. The chain is built from TRBV5-1 and TRBJ2-7; D is possibly TRBD1 or TRBD2 (6 bases each). Germline CDR1 is SGHRS and CDR2 is YFSETQ. This CDR3 has 16 amino acids. The V end was cut by 2 bases, the J end by 3 bases, with 18 bases between.

The chain couples TRBV7-3 to TRBJ1-1, with D possibly matching TRBD1 (5 bases). The CDR3 loop spans 16 amino acids. Germline V gene data show CDR1 as SGHTA and CDR2 as FQGTGA. V was trimmed by 6 bases and J by 4 bases, leaving 21 bases between them. The CDR3 reads CASSQQTGGVGTEAFF. CDR3 nucleotide sequence: TGTGCCAGCAGTCAACAAACGGGGGGTGTTGGCACTGAAGCTTTCTTT.

The chain uses TRBV7-6 and TRBJ2-2, with 9 nucleotides matching TRBD2. The J segment lost 0 bases and the V segment lost 3 bases, leaving 8 bases of the junction unmatched. The CDR3 has 18 amino acids. Germline V gives CDR1 SGHVS, CDR2 FNYEAQ. The CDR3 here is CASSFRPSGDTNTGELFF. For the CDR3, the DNA is TGTGCCAGCAGCTTTAGGCCTAGCGGGGATACGAACACCGGGGAGCTGTTTTTT.

The chain has TRBV7-2 and TRBJ2-5, with unresolved D. In germline, CDR1 is SGHTA, CDR2 FQGNSA. Trimming left V 2 bases short and J 7 bases short, with 8 bases between. There are 12 residues in the CDR3. The CDR3 sequence is CASSLYLGTQYF. The CDR3 DNA reads as TGTGCCAGCAGCTTATATTTAGGGACCCAGTACTTC.

In this sample, this clone turned up a few times. The V and J genes are TRBV2 and TRBJ2-3, with D unclear. CDR1 and CDR2 from the germline V gene are SNHLY and FYNNEI. The CDR3 runs to 12 residues. Trimming cost V 7 bases and J 4 bases, with 9 bases left between them. The CDR3 reads CASNASPDTQYF. The DNA for the CDR3 is TGTGCCAGCAATGCCAGTCCAGATACGCAGTATTTT.

The rearrangement joins TRBV10-3 to TRBJ2-3; perhaps TRBD1 as D (5 bases). The CDR3 is 15 residues long. CDR1 and CDR2 (germline): ENHRY, SYGVKD. V dropped 3 bases and J dropped 3 bases, with 13 bases sitting between them. The CDR3 protein is CAISDTVPGTDTQYF. The CDR3 region has the DNA TGTGCCATCAGTGATACGGTACCAGGGACAGATACGCAGTATTTT.

The chain links TRBV27 to TRBJ1-2; a possible D gene is TRBD1 (5 bases). V was cut by 4 bases and J by 4 bases, with 16 bases left in between. CDR3 length: 15 residues. The germline CDR1 and CDR2 sequences are MNHEY and SMNVEV (reference sequence). The CDR3 DNA is TGTGCCAGCAGTTCCTCAGGGATCTGGAGCTATGGCTACACCTTC. This encodes CASSSSGIWSYGYTF.

This chain connects TRBV19 to TRBJ2-4; either TRBD1 or TRBD2 may supply D (7 bases each). Germline values: CDR1 LNHDA, CDR2 SQIVND (reference sequence). The V and J ends lost 4 bases and 7 bases respectively, with 11 bases between them. This CDR3 region has 13 residues. The CDR3 region is CASSRGGGNIQYF. CDR3 coding DNA: TGTGCCAGTAGTAGGGGAGGGGGCAACATTCAGTACTTC.